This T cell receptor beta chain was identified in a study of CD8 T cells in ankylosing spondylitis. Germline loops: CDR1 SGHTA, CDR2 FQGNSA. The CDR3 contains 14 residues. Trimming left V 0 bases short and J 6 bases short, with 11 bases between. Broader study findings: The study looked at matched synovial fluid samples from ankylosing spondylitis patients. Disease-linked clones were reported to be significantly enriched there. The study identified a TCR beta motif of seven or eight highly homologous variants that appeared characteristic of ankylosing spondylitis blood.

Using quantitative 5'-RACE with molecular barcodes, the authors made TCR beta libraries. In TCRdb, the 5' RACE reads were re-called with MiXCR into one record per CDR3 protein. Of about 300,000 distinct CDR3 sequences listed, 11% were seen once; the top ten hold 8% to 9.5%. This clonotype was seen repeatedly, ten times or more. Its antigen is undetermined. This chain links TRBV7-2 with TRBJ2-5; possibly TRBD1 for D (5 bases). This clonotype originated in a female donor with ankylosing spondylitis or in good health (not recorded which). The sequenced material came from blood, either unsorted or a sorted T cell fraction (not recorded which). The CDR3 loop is CASSLAGRQKTQYF. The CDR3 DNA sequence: TGTGCCAGCAGCTTAGCGGGAAGACAGAAGACCCAGTACTTC.